This T cell receptor beta chain was found in a study of shared clonotypes between healthy human individuals. Only in-frame clones appear in the TCRdb table, and some are missing; sequencing was by immunoSEQ multiplex PCR. The sample includes approximately 710,000 clones, less than 95% of them seen just once. Germline V CDR1 and CDR2: SGDLS, YYNGEE. The CDR3 length is 15 residues. The J segment lost 1 base and the V segment lost 3 bases, leaving 3 bases of the junction unmatched. As for this clone: Other DNA sequences within the sample encode an identical CDR3.

The clonotype comes from a young man in good health. Some clones in this sample may be carry-over from other donors' samples. The chain joins TRBV9 to TRBJ2-7; 11 bases match TRBD2. The sequenced sample was memory CD8+ T cells from PBMCs. Subset in this sample: CD45RO+ cells pooled with CCR7-negative TemRA cells. CDR3 loop: CASSEGLADSYEQYF. The CDR3 bases are TGTGCCAGCAGCGAGGGACTAGCGGATTCCTACGAGCAGTACTTC.